This T cell receptor (beta chain) was found in a study of T cells in Graves' hyperthyroidism and ophthalmopathy. This clonotype has at least ten counts. The CDR3 regions of TCR beta were amplified from RNA transcripts. Carried out on the TCR CDR3, a first-round RT-PCR used the HTBI primer set. In TCRdb, the multiplex PCR reads were re-called with MiXCR into one record per CDR3 protein. The sample lists some 200,000 distinct CDR3 sequences, about a sixth occurring once. V lost 3 bases, J lost 7 bases, and 6 bases stayed unmatched. The CDR3 runs to 14 residues. The chain joins TRBV12-3 or TRBV12-4 to TRBJ1-2; TRBD1 aligns across 9 bases. The clonotype was recovered from a woman in her forties or fifties with Graves' hyperthyroidism. What was sequenced was blood. CDR3 in amino acids: CASSFTGQGSGYTF. The CDR3 region has the DNA TGTGCCAGCAGTTTTACTGGACAGGGGTCTGGCTACACCTTC.